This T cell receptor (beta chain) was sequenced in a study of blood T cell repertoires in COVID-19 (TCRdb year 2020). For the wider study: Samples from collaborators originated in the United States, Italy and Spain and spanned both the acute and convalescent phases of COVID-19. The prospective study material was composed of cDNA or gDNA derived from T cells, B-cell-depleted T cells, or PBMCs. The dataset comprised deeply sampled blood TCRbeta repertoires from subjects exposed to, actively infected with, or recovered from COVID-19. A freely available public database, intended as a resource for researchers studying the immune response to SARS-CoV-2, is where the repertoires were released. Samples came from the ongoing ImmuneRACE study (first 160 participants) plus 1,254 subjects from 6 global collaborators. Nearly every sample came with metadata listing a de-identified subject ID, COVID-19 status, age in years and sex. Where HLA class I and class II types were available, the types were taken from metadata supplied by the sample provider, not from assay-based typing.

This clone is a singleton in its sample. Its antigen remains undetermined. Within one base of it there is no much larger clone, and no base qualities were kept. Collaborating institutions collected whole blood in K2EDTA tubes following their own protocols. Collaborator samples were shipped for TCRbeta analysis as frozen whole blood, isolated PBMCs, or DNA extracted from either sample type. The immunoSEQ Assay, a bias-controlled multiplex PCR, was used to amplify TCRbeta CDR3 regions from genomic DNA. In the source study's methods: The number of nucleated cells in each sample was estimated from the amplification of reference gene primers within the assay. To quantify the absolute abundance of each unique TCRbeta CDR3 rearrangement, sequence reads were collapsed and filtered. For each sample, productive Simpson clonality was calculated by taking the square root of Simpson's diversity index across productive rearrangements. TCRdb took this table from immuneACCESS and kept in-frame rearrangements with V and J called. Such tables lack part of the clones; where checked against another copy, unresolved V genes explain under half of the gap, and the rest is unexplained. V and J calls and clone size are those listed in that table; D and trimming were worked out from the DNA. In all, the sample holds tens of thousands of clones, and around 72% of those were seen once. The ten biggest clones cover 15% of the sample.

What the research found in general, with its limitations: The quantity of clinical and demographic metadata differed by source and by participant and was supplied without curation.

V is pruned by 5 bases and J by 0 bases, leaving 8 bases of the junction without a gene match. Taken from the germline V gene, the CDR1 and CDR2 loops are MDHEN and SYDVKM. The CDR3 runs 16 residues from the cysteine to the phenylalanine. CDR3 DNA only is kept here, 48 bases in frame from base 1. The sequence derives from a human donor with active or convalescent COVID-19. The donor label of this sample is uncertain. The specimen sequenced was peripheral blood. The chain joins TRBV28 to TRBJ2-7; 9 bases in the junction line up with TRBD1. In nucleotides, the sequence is TGTGCCAGCAGTCCCGGGACAGGGAGGGACTCCTACGAGCAGTACTTC. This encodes CASSPGTGRDSYEQYF. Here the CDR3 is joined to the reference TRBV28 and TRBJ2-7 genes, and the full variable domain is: DVKVTQSSRYLVKRTGEKVFLECVQDMDHENMFWYRQDPGLGLRLIYFSYDVKMKEKGDIPEGYSVSREKKERFSLILESASTNQTSMYLCASSPGTGRDSYEQYFGPGTRLTVT.